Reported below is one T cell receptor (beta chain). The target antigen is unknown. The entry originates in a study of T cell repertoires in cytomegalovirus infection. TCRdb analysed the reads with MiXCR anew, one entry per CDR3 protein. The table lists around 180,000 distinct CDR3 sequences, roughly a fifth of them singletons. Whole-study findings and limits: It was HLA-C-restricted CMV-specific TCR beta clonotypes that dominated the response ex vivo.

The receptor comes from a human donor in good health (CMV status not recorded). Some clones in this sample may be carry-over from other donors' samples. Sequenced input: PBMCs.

CDR3 coding DNA: TGTGCCAGCAGCTTGATGAAAGCCCAAAGGAATGAGCAGTTCTTC. This codes for CASSLMKAQRNEQFF. This sequence joins TRBV7-6 and TRBJ2-1; D not resolved. This CDR3 contains 15 residues. The V and J ends lost 3 bases and 7 bases respectively, with 16 bases between them. Germline assignment: CDR1 SGHVS and CDR2 FNYEAQ. The variable domain in full, with the rest retrieved from reference TRBV7-6 and TRBJ2-1, is GAGVSQSPRYKVTKRGQDVALRCDPISGHVSLYWYRQALGQGPEFLTYFNYEAQQDKSGLPNDRFSAERPEGSISTLTIQRTEQRDSAMYRCASSLMKAQRNEQFFGPGTRLTVL.